A single sample is the source of the 29 T cell receptor beta chains below, sequenced in a study of patients and donors after allogeneic stem cell transplantation. TCRdb reanalysed the RT-PCR reads using MiXCR and keeps one entry per CDR3 protein. This sample has roughly 150,000 distinct CDR3 sequences, with about 24% found just once. The sequencing sample was made of blood, either unsorted or a sorted T cell fraction (not recorded which). The receptors derive from a human donor who was either an allogeneic HSCT recipient or a stem cell or donor lymphocyte infusion donor (not recorded which). It is not recorded whose cells these are; they may come from a transplant donor.

The rearrangement uses TRBV5-1 and TRBJ1-1; D not certain. The germline V and J ends were trimmed by 0 bases and 1 base, with 10 bases remaining between them. The CDR3 is made up of 15 amino acids. CDR1 SGHRS and CDR2 YFSETQ come from the germline V gene. The CDR3 sequence: CASSLAGIENTEAFF. DNA for the CDR3: TGCGCCAGCAGCTTGGCGGGTATCGAGAACACTGAAGCTTTCTTT.

This clonotype was found many times. The chain recombines TRBV5-1 with TRBJ1-1; TRBD1 might be the D (5 bases). The germline V gene has CDR1 SGHRS and CDR2 YFSETQ. Deletions cut 0 bases from V and 4 bases from J, with 7 bases between. The length of the CDR3 is 13 residues. The CDR3 loop reads CASSLGRGTEAFF. The CDR3 DNA follows: TGCGCCAGCAGCTTGGGGAGGGGCACTGAAGCTTTCTTT. Based on the CDR3 plus reference TRBV5-1 and TRBJ1-1, the full variable domain is KAGVTQTPRYLIKTRGQQVTLSCSPISGHRSVSWYQQTPGQGLQFLFEYFSETQRNKGNFPGRFSGRQFSNSRSEMNVSTLELGDSALYLCASSLGRGTEAFFGQGTRLTVV.

This rearrangement joins TRBV5-1 to TRBJ2-1, with D tentatively TRBD2 (6 bases). Germline V gene lookup returns CDR1 SGHRS and CDR2 YFSETQ. Trimming removed 3 bases from V and 2 bases from J, with 30 bases in between. This CDR3 is built from 21 residues. CDR3 loop: CASSSRPHYDNERGTYNEQFF. The CDR3 nucleotides read TGCGCCAGCAGCTCGCGTCCCCACTACGACAACGAACGGGGGACCTACAATGAGCAGTTCTTC.

This clonotype has more than one count but fewer than ten. This chain links TRBV29-1 with TRBJ1-1; 7 bases are shared with TRBD1. Per germline, CDR1 SQVTM and CDR2 ANQGSEA. The ends lost 1 base at V and 0 bases at J; junction bases unmatched: 2. The CDR3 runs to 14 residues. The CDR3 DNA is TGCAGCGTTGAAGGGGGGACAGTGAACACTGAAGCTTTCTTT. It specifies CSVEGGTVNTEAFF.

This chain connects TRBV5-1 to TRBJ2-2; no definite D call. V was clipped by 4 bases and J by 3 bases, with 10 bases between them. CDR1 is SGHRS, CDR2 YFSETQ, per germline. This CDR3 contains 14 residues. The CDR3 is CASSPLRYTGELFF. In DNA form, the CDR3 reads TGCGCCAGCAGCCCCTTGCGGTACACCGGGGAGCTGTTTTTT.

This clonotype was picked up a small number of times. V usage is TRBV6-2 or TRBV6-3 and J usage is TRBJ1-5; D might be TRBD1 (5 bases). In germline, CDR1 is MNHEY, CDR2 SVGEGT. The CDR3 is 16 amino acids. Trimming took off 2 bases at V and 8 bases at J, with 19 bases between the two ends. CDR3 in amino acids: CASSYPGLGPREPQHF. CDR3 DNA sequence: TGTGCCAGCAGTTACCCAGGGTTGGGTCCGAGGGAGCCCCAGCATTTT.

V and J are TRBV5-1 and TRBJ1-2; D remains unclear. Deletions cut 0 bases from V and 8 bases from J, with 11 bases between. From germline, CDR1 is SGHRS and CDR2 YFSETQ. The CDR3 totals 13 residues. Written as DNA, the CDR3 is TGCGCCAGCAGCTTGGCCGCCGGTCTAGGCTACACCTTC. Protein: CASSLAAGLGYTF.

The chain has TRBV27 and TRBJ1-6; D perhaps matches TRBD1 (6 bases). The CDR3 runs to 16 residues. Between the trimmed V and J ends, which lost 0 bases and 7 bases, there was a span of 13 bases. Germline values: CDR1 MNHEY, CDR2 SMNVEV (reference sequence). CDR3: CASSLSIEGGNSPLHF. DNA of the CDR3: TGTGCCAGCAGTTTATCGATCGAGGGGGGGAATTCACCCCTCCACTTT.

Only a few counts were recorded for this clonotype. The V call is TRBV5-1, the J call TRBJ2-1; TRBD2 agrees at 10 bases. The germline V gene has CDR1 SGHRS and CDR2 YFSETQ. The CDR3 runs to 15 residues. V gave up 4 bases and J gave up 9 bases; unmatched junction bases: 10. The CDR3 region is CASSLPLAGVCEQFF. In DNA, the CDR3 is TGCGCCAGCAGCCTCCCTCTAGCGGGAGTTTGTGAGCAGTTCTTC.

This clonotype was seen ten or more times. The chain is built from TRBV21-1 and TRBJ1-2; the table's D call of TRBD1 was not tested on the DNA. TRBV21-1 has pseudogene status. The length of the CDR3 is 17 residues. The CDR3 DNA reads TGTGCCAGCCACCTGCCCGCTATTGACAGGGGGCATGATGGCTACACCTTC. This translates into CASHLPAIDRGHDGYTF.

This clonotype was seen only a few times. The chain recombines TRBV7-3 with TRBJ2-3; TRBD2 matches at 7 bases. Germline CDR1 and CDR2: SGHTA and FQGTGA. The V gene end was trimmed by 5 bases and the J gene end by 2 bases; junction bases not matched to a gene: 7. The CDR3 consists of 15 residues. The CDR3: CASSLSRGTTDTQYF. CDR3 DNA: TGTGCCAGCAGCCTCTCGCGGGGGACCACAGATACGCAGTATTTT.

This clonotype was found a few times. The chain carries TRBV18 and TRBJ1-2; D gene unclear. V lost 0 bases to trimming and J lost 0 bases, with 14 bases between them. Germline CDR1 KGHSH, CDR2 LQKENI. This CDR3 spans 17 amino acids. CDR3 amino acids: CASSPPGQVGANYGYTF. CDR3 DNA: TGTGCCAGCTCACCACCCGGCCAGGTCGGAGCTAACTATGGCTACACCTTC.

The chain couples TRBV5-1 to TRBJ2-1, with unresolved D. CDR1 is SGHRS and CDR2 is YFSETQ in the germline V gene. V lost 1 base to trimming and J lost 7 bases, with 12 bases between them. CDR3 length equals 14 residues. The CDR3 loop is CASSLLQGPNEQFF. The DNA for the CDR3 is TGCGCCAGCAGCTTGTTACAAGGGCCTAATGAGCAGTTCTTC.

The chain uses TRBV21-1 and TRBJ2-7; the D call in the table, TRBD2, was not verified against the DNA. TRBV21-1 is recorded as a pseudogene. This CDR3 contains 15 residues. The CDR3 coding sequence is TGTGCCAGCAGCAAAAGGGGATCCAAAGATAGTCCTTTTCGCTTC. Amino acid sequence: CASSKRGSKDSPFRF.

The chain joins TRBV7-3 to TRBJ2-3; the D call may be TRBD1 or TRBD2 (5 bases each). The V and J ends lost 1 base and 2 bases respectively, with 13 bases between them. CDR3 length: 16 amino acids. CDR1 and CDR2 from the germline V gene are SGHTA and FQGTGA. The CDR3 DNA reads as TGTGCCAGCAGCTTAAGCCGGGCAGGGACCACAGATACGCAGTATTTT. It translates to CASSLSRAGTTDTQYF.

There are a few counts of this clonotype. The CDR3 DNA reads TGTGCCAGCAGAGCGAGACAGGGGGTATCAGATACGCAGTATTTT. It yields the protein CASRARQGVSDTQYF. The chain employs TRBV12-3 or TRBV12-4 and TRBJ2-3; 9 positions agree with TRBD1. This CDR3 comprises 15 residues. V shed 6 bases, J shed 4 bases, and the junction held 8 bases outside the gene matches.

This clonotype was seen a few times. The CDR3 here is CASAPRGAPNEQFF. The DNA of the CDR3 is TGTGCCAGCGCGCCCCGAGGGGCCCCCAATGAGCAGTTCTTC. The chain joins TRBV6-2 or TRBV6-3 to TRBJ2-1; possibly TRBD1 or TRBD2 for D (5 bases each). Germline CDR1 is MNHEY and CDR2 is SVGEGT. The length of the CDR3 is 14 residues. Trimming cost V 8 bases and J 6 bases, with 17 bases left between them.

Only one count was recorded for this clonotype. The chain has TRBV6-1 and TRBJ2-2, with D perhaps matching TRBD1 or TRBD2 (5 bases each). V dropped 2 bases and J dropped 1 base, with 14 bases sitting between them. Germline loops: CDR1 MNHNS, CDR2 SASEGT. This CDR3 contains 17 residues. CDR3 DNA: TGTGCCAGCAGTGAATTCTTTTGGGGGAAGAACACCGGGGAGCTGTTTTTT. It yields the protein CASSEFFWGKNTGELFF.

The CDR3 reads CASSLGRDNEQFF. CDR3 in DNA: TGCGCCAGCAGCTTGGGCCGGGACAATGAGCAGTTCTTC. J is TRBJ2-1 and V is TRBV5-1, with D uncertain. CDR1 and CDR2 from the germline V gene are SGHRS and YFSETQ. The CDR3 runs 13 residues. The V end lost 0 bases, the J end lost 5 bases, and 6 bases lay between the germline ends.

There are a few counts of this clonotype. The V call is TRBV27, the J call TRBJ1-2; possibly TRBD1 for D (6 bases). The CDR3 runs to 14 residues. In germline, CDR1 is MNHEY, CDR2 SMNVEV (reference sequence). V lost 3 bases, J lost 4 bases, and 12 bases lay in between. The CDR3 DNA sequence: TGTGCCAGCAGTTTTGCCGGGGGCCCCTATGGCTACACCTTC. It is translated as CASSFAGGPYGYTF.

This clonotype has only a few counts. V is TRBV5-5 and J is TRBJ1-5; no firm D call. Trimming pared 0 bases from V and 2 bases from J, leaving 9 bases between. Germline V CDR1 and CDR2: SGHKS, YYEKEE (reference sequence). This CDR3 has 15 amino acids. CDR3 region: CASSLAPRGNQPQHF. In DNA form, the CDR3 reads TGTGCCAGCAGCTTGGCCCCCCGGGGCAATCAGCCCCAGCATTTT.

The V call is TRBV20-1, the J call TRBJ2-2; the D is unclear. CDR3 size: 14 residues. V shed 3 bases and J shed 1 base, with 9 bases lying between them. From germline, CDR1 is DFQATT and CDR2 SNEGSKA (reference sequence). The CDR3 spells CSASRTENTGELFF. CDR3 in DNA: TGCAGTGCTAGCAGGACGGAGAACACCGGGGAGCTGTTTTTT.

Regarding this clonotype: A read error may explain this, as a much larger clone is one base away. The V call is TRBV12-3 or TRBV12-4, the J call TRBJ1-3, with 8 bases aligning to TRBD1. This CDR3 comprises 14 residues. The CDR3 DNA follows: TGTGCCAGCAGTCCAGGGGGCTCTGGAAGCACCATATATTTT. Amino acid sequence: CASSPGGSGSTIYF.

This clonotype was seen ten or more times. The gene calls are TRBV6-2 or TRBV6-3 and TRBJ1-1; D is unresolved. In germline, CDR1 is MNHEY, CDR2 SVGEGT. The V end was cut by 6 bases, the J end by 4 bases, with 12 bases between. This CDR3 contains 13 residues. CDR3 sequence (DNA): TGTGCCAGCAGCCCCTTGATGGGCACTGAAGCTTTCTTT. This translates into CASSPLMGTEAFF.

This rearrangement joins TRBV10-3 to TRBJ1-1; perhaps TRBD1 as D (6 bases). Germline CDR1 is ENHRY and CDR2 is SYGVKD. The CDR3 spans 15 residues. Between the trimmed V and J ends, which lost 4 bases and 3 bases, there was a span of 15 bases. CDR3 DNA sequence: TGTGCCATCAGTGTTGTTGGGGGGCCGGACACTGAAGCTTTCTTT. Encoded protein: CAISVVGGPDTEAFF.

The J gene is TRBJ1-1, the V gene TRBV4-1, with unresolved D. This CDR3 spans 14 amino acids. Germline-derived CDR1 and CDR2 are MGHRA and YSYEKL. Trimming stripped 0 bases from V and 3 bases from J, with 8 bases between. DNA for the CDR3: TGCGCCAGCAGCCAAGATCGGCCGTACACTGAAGCTTTCTTT. It specifies CASSQDRPYTEAFF.

V and J are TRBV29-1 and TRBJ2-1, with TRBD2 matching over 11 bases. This CDR3 has 14 amino acids. From germline, CDR1 is SQVTM and CDR2 ANQGSEA. Germline trimming cut 7 bases from V and 7 bases from J; bases unmatched to any gene: 9. DNA of the CDR3: TGCAGCGCCGATAGCGGGAGGGCCGCTAATGAGCAGTTCTTC. Its protein is CSADSGRAANEQFF.

The chain recombines TRBV6-2 or TRBV6-3 with TRBJ2-3, with D possibly TRBD2 on 6 matching bases. The CDR3 is 15 amino acids. Germline V CDR1 and CDR2: MNHEY, SVGEGT. Trimming took 4 bases from V and 1 from J, leaving 12 bases between them. As DNA, the CDR3 is TGTGCCAGCAGTTTCCAGGGAGGAGGCACAGATACGCAGTATTTT. Protein: CASSFQGGGTDTQYF.

The V and J genes are TRBV2 and TRBJ2-3; D is unresolved. V gave up 8 bases and J gave up 0 bases, with 9 bases separating them. Germline lookup yields CDR1 SNHLY and CDR2 FYNNEI. CDR3 length: 13 amino acids. CDR3 sequence (DNA): TGTGCCAGCCTGAGAGTGAGCACAGATACGCAGTATTTT. Its protein is CASLRVSTDTQYF.